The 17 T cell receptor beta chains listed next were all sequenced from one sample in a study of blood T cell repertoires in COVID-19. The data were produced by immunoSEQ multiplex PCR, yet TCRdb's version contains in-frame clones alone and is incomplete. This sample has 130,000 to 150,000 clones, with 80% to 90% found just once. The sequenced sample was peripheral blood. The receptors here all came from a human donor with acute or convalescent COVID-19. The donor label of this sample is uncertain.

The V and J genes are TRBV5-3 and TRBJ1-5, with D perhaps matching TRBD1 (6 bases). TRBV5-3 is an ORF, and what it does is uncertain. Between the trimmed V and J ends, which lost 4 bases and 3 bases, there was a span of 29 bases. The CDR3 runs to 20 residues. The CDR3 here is CARSPRWGHRISRANQPQHF. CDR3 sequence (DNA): TGTGCCAGAAGCCCCCGGTGGGGACATAGAATATCTAGAGCCAATCAGCCCCAGCATTTT.

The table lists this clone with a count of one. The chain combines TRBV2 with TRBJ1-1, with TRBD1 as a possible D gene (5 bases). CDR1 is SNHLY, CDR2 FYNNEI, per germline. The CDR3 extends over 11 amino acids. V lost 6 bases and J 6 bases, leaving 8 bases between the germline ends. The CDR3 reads CASRQGAEAFF. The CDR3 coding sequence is TGTGCCAGCAGGCAGGGCGCTGAAGCTTTCTTT.

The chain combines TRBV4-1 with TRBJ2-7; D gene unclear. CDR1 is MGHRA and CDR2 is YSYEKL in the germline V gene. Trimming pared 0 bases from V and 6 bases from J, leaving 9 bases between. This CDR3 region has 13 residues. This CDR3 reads CASSQEYEFEQYF. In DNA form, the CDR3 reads TGCGCCAGCAGCCAAGAGTACGAGTTCGAGCAGTACTTC.

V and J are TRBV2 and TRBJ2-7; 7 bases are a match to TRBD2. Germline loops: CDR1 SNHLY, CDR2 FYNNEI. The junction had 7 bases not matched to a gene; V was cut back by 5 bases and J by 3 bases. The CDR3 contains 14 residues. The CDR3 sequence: CASSRERGLYEQYV. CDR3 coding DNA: TGTGCCAGCAGTAGAGAGCGGGGACTCTACGAGCAGTACGTC.

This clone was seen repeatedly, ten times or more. The CDR3 loop is CASSIRRDRNEKLFF. The CDR3 DNA sequence: TGTGCCAGTAGTATTAGGCGGGACAGAAACGAAAAACTGTTTTTT. The rearrangement joins TRBV19 to TRBJ1-4; 7 positions agree with TRBD1. The length of the CDR3 is 15 residues. Losses at the gene ends were 3 bases for V and 8 bases for J; bases not matched to a gene: 9. Looked up from germline, CDR1 is LNHDA and CDR2 is SQIVND (reference sequence).

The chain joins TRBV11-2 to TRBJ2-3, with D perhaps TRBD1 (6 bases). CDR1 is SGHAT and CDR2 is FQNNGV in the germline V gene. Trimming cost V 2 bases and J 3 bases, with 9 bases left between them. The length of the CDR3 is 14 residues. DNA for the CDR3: TGTGCCAGCAGCTTAAACAGGGTGACAGATACGCAGTATTTT. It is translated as CASSLNRVTDTQYF. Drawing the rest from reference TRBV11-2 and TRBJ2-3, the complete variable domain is EAGVAQSPRYKIIEKRQSVAFWCNPISGHATLYWYQQILGQGPKLLIQFQNNGVVDDSQLPKDRFSAERLKGVDSTLKIQPAKLEDSAVYLCASSLNRVTDTQYFGPGTRLTVL.

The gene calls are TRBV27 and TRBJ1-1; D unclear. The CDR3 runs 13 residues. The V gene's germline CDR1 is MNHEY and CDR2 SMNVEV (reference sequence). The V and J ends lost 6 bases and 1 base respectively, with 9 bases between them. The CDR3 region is CASSLWRNTEAFF. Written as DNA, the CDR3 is TGTGCCAGCAGCCTCTGGAGGAACACTGAAGCTTTCTTT.

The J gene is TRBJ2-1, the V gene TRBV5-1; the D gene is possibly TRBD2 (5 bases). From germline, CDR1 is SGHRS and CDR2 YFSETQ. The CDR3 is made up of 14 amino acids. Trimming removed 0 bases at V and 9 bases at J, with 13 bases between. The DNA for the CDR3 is TGCGCCAGCAGCTTGGCAAGCACGGCGGGTGAGCAGTTCTTC. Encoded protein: CASSLASTAGEQFF.

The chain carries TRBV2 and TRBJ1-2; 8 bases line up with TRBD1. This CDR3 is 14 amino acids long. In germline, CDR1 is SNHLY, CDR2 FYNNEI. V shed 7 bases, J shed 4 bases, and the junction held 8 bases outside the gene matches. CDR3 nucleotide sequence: TGTGCCAGCAACCGGGACAGGAGAGGCTATGGCTACACCTTC. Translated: CASNRDRRGYGYTF.

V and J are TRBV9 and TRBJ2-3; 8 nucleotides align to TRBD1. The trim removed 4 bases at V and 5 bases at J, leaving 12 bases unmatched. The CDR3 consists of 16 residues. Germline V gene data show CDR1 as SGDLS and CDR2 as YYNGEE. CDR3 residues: CASSLPQGQGKDTQYF. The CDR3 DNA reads TGTGCCAGCAGCCTGCCCCAAGGACAGGGAAAAGATACGCAGTATTTT.

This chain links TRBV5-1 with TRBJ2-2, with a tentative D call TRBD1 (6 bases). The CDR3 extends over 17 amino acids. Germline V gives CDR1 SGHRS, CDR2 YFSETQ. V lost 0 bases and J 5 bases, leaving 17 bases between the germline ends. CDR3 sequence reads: CASSLGVQGQRTGELFF. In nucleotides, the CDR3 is TGCGCCAGCAGCTTGGGCGTACAAGGACAGAGAACCGGGGAGCTGTTTTTT. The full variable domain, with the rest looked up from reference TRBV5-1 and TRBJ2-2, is KAGVTQTPRYLIKTRGQQVTLSCSPISGHRSVSWYQQTPGQGLQFLFEYFSETQRNKGNFPGRFSGRQFSNSRSEMNVSTLELGDSALYLCASSLGVQGQRTGELFFGEGSRLTVL.

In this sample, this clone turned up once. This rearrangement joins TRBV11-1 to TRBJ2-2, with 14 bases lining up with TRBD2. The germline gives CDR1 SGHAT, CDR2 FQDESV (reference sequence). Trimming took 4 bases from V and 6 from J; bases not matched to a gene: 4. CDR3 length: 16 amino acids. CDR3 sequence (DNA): TGTGCCAGCAGCTCCCCGGGACTAGCGGGGGCCGGGGAGCTGTTTTTT. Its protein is CASSSPGLAGAGELFF.

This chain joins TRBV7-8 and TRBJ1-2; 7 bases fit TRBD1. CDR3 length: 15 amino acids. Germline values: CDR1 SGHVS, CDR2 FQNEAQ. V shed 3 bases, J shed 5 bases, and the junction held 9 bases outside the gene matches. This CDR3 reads CASSLGDDRDYGYTF. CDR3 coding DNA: TGTGCCAGCAGCTTGGGGGATGACAGGGATTATGGCTACACCTTC.

CDR3 sequence: CASSQDQGQRRGYGYTF. CDR3 DNA: TGTGCCAGCAGCCAAGATCAGGGGCAGCGGAGAGGGTATGGCTACACCTTC. V is TRBV3-1 (or the pseudogene TRBV3-2) and J is TRBJ1-2; possibly TRBD1 for D (6 bases). V gave up 0 bases and J gave up 5 bases, with 19 bases separating them. CDR1 is LGHDT, CDR2 YNNKEL, per germline (reference sequence). The CDR3 sequence is 17 residues long.

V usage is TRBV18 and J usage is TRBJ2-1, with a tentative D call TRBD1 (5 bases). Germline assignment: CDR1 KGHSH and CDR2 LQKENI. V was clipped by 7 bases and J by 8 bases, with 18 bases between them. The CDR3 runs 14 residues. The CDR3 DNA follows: TGTGCCAGCTGCAACCCCCTCCAGGGTTATGAGCAGTTCTTC. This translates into CASCNPLQGYEQFF.

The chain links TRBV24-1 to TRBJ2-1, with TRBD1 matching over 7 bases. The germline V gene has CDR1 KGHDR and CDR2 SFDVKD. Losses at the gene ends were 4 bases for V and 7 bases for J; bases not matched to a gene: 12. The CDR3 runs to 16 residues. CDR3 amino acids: CATSDPDSLRGNEQFF. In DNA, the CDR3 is TGTGCCACCAGTGACCCGGACAGCCTCAGGGGGAATGAGCAGTTCTTC.

The CDR3 DNA is TGCAGCGTGACCGGACAGGGGGGGGAGCAGTACGTC. It codes for CSVTGQGGEQYV. The chain carries TRBV29-1 and TRBJ2-7; 10 bases agree with TRBD1. After removal of 6 bases from V and 7 bases from J, the junction contained 6 bases not matched to a gene. CDR3 length: 12 residues. Germline CDR1 SQVTM, CDR2 ANQGSEA.